These 6 T cell receptor beta chains came from one sample sequenced in a study of beta chain features in type 1 diabetes. The sequenced template was cDNA made from the entire isolated RNA. Sequencing used immunoSEQ multiplex PCR; TCRdb keeps in-frame clones, though not all of them. The profile shows fewer than 250,000 clones, 9% to 10% of them singletons. Input material: naive CD4+ T cells from blood. These receptor sequences come from a woman younger than 30 in good health.

This clone appeared a few times. The chain is built from TRBV2 and TRBJ2-7; 8 positions agree with TRBD1. CDR3 length: 14 amino acids. Germline-derived CDR1 and CDR2 are SNHLY and FYNNEI. The trim removed 6 bases at V and 0 bases at J, leaving 4 bases unmatched. CDR3 in DNA: TGTGCCAGCAGAAGAACAGGGGGCTCCTACGAGCAGTACTTC. It yields the protein CASRRTGGSYEQYF. Full variable domain (missing parts from reference TRBV2 and TRBJ2-7): EPEVTQTPSHQVTQMGQEVILRCVPISNHLYFYWYRQILGQKVEFLVSFYNNEISEKSEIFDDQFSVERPDGSNFTLKIRSTKLEDSAMYFCASRRTGGSYEQYFGPGTRLTVT.

The V gene is TRBV6-1, the J gene TRBJ2-7; unclear D gene. The V end lost 1 base, the J end lost 3 bases, and 13 bases lay between the germline ends. The CDR3 sequence is 15 residues long. Looked up from germline, CDR1 is MNHNS and CDR2 is SASEGT. The CDR3 DNA sequence: TGTGCCAGCAGTGAAGACTGGTCCGCCGACTACGAGCAGTACTTC. Residues: CASSEDWSADYEQYF.

This clone occurred a few times. The chain carries TRBV7-2 and TRBJ2-1; 11 bases map to TRBD1. Germline assignment: CDR1 SGHTA and CDR2 FQGNSA. The junction had 4 bases not matched to a gene; V was cut back by 2 bases and J by 4 bases. The CDR3 consists of 16 residues. The CDR3 protein is CASSLIGTGGYNEQFF. The CDR3 nucleotides are TGTGCCAGCAGCTTAATCGGGACAGGGGGTTACAATGAGCAGTTCTTC.

The chain employs TRBV27 and TRBJ2-2, with TRBD1 matching over 8 bases. The CDR3 extends over 16 amino acids. J lost 0 bases, V lost 5 bases, and 5 bases had no gene match. Germline V gene lookup returns CDR1 MNHEY and CDR2 SMNVEV (reference sequence). The DNA for the CDR3 is TGTGCCAGCAGTCCCCCGGGACAGGCGAACACCGGGGAGCTGTTTTTT. Amino acids: CASSPPGQANTGELFF.

The chain joins TRBV12-5 to TRBJ2-1, with TRBD1 identical over 9 bases. V was clipped by 4 bases and J by 4 bases; unmatched bases: 17. The germline gives CDR1 LGHNT, CDR2 FRNRAP. The CDR3 loop spans 19 amino acids. CDR3 nucleotides: TGTGCTAGTGGTTCCGCTCGCCACTCTACAGGGGGCTCTTACAATGAGCAGTTCTTC. Translated: CASGSARHSTGGSYNEQFF.

The V call is TRBV7-3, the J call TRBJ2-1; unclear D gene. This CDR3 comprises 13 residues. From germline, CDR1 is SGHTA and CDR2 FQGTGA. The V end was cut by 4 bases, the J end by 8 bases, with 12 bases between. The CDR3 spells CASSSSIADEQFF. For the CDR3, the DNA is TGTGCCAGCAGCTCCAGCATAGCCGATGAGCAGTTCTTC.